This TCR beta chain was documented in a study of OX40 agonist ivuxolimab in advanced cancers. Looking at the study overall: Ivuxolimab was an agonistic, fully human IgG2 monoclonal antibody directed against OX40 (CD134), a costimulatory receptor. Of the 50 or so patients in dose escalation, some 19 had hepatocellular carcinoma, roughly 15 had melanoma, 9 had renal cell carcinoma and 9 had head and neck cancer. Three dose-escalation patients achieved partial responses, one with hepatocellular carcinoma and two with cutaneous melanoma. The monotherapy dose-escalation portion (N of about 50 patients) of the phase I ivuxolimab trial is reported in the paper. Peripheral TCRbeta sequencing was intended to test whether TCR sequence diversity was altered and clonal T-cell expansion was caused by ivuxolimab. Prior anti-PD-1, anti-PD-L1 or anti-CTLA-4 therapy was permitted, and approximately 40% of dose-escalation patients had received checkpoint inhibitors. Intravenous ivuxolimab was administered to patients every 2 weeks at six dose levels: 0.01, 0.1, 0.3, 1.5, 3 and 10 mg/kg. In the dose-escalation cohort, 65% to 85% of patients were male, and the mean age was 60 years with a range of roughly 23 to 79. What the study reported, not specific to this receptor: At doses from 0.1 to 3.0 mg/kg, clonal expansion was seen in both CD4+ and CD8+ blood T cells between baseline and week 6. On average, CD8+ T cells showed more expanded clones than CD4+ T cells after ivuxolimab. Which antigens the clonally expanded peripheral T cells were specific for was not determined. In the 0.1-3.0 mg/kg groups, partial responders were among the patients with the lowest normalized peripheral clonal expansion, particularly in CD8+ T cells. Low levels of normalized T-cell clonal expansion were also seen in some patients who did not respond.

Trimmed from V: 2 bases; trimmed from J: 3 bases; junction bases lacking a gene match: 3. The CDR3 goes from the cysteine to the phenylalanine over 15 residues. Kept here is only the CDR3 DNA, which spans 45 bases and is read in frame from base 1. CDR1 is given as SGHTA and CDR2 as FQGNSA, both from the germline V gene. As concerns this clone: The clone's antigen remains unknown. No per-base quality is available; no much larger clone lies one base away.

Patients with autoimmune disease history or receiving systemic immunosuppression were excluded from the trial. In every dose cohort, peripheral blood was drawn for TCR sequencing at baseline, cycle 4 day 1, and cycle 7 day 1. Samples came from an open-label, multicenter, first-in-human phase I dose-escalation trial of ivuxolimab. Adults with locally advanced or metastatic melanoma, renal cell, hepatocellular, or head and neck squamous cell carcinoma were enrolled in the trial. Before TCR sequencing, CD4+ and CD8+ T cells were separately sorted from peripheral blood. Genomic DNA was isolated from the sorted cells so that the TCRbeta CDR3 region could be sequenced. The immunoSEQ Assay was used for sequencing of TCRbeta CDR3 regions. TCRdb took over this immuneACCESS table, retaining in-frame rearrangements with V and J assigned. Such tables are incomplete; in checked studies, under half of the missing clones stem from an unresolved V gene, and the remainder is unexplained. For this sample there are some 62,000 clones; more than 90% appear just once. The biggest ten clones account for roughly 0.6% of the sample.

Sequenced here: CD4+ or CD8+ T cells sorted from blood, sampled in a trial of the OX40 agonist ivuxolimab. The sequence was obtained from an adult with an advanced solid tumor such as melanoma, head and neck, liver or kidney cancer. Recombination connected TRBV7-2 to TRBJ1-5; 8 central nucleotides agree with TRBD1. The CDR3 loop reads CASSLTGQDNQPQHF. The DNA is TGTGCCAGCAGCTTAACGGGACAGGACAATCAGCCCCAGCATTTT. Where the CDR3 stops, the reference TRBV7-2 and TRBJ1-5 genes take over; the full variable domain is GAGVSQSPSNKVTEKGKDVELRCDPISGHTALYWYRQSLGQGLEFLIYFQGNSAPDKSGLPSDRFSAERTGGSVSTLTIQRTQQEDSAVYLCASSLTGQDNQPQHFGDGTRLSIL.